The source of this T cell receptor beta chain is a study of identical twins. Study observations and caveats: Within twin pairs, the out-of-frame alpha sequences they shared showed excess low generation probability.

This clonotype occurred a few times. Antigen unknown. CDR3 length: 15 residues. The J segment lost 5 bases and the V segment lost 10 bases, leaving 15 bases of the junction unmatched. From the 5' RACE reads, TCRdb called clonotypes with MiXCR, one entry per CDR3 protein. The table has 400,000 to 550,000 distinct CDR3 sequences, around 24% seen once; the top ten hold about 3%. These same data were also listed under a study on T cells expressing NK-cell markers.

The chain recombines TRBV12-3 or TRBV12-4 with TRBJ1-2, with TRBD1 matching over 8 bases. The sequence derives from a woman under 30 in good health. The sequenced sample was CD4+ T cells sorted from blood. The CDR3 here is CAIDLTDRGGYGYTF. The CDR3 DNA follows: TGTGCCATCGACCTGACCGACAGGGGAGGGTATGGCTACACCTTC.